The 30 T cell receptor beta chains below come from one sample, sequenced in a study of OX40 agonist ivuxolimab in advanced cancers. Profiling relied on immunoSEQ multiplex PCR, and the TCRdb table lists in-frame clones only, not all of them. Among about 67,000 clones listed, more than 70% were seen once. This specimen was CD4+ or CD8+ T cells sorted from blood, taken in a trial of the OX40 agonist ivuxolimab. These receptors came from an adult with an advanced solid tumor such as melanoma, head and neck, liver or kidney cancer.

The chain links TRBV5-1 to TRBJ1-2; D remains unclear. This CDR3 has 14 residues. Looked up from germline, CDR1 is SGHRS and CDR2 is YFSETQ. Trimming cost V 0 bases and J 1 base, with 7 bases left between them. In DNA, the CDR3 is TGCGCCAGCAGCTTGGCAGGCTTTAACTATGGCTACACCTTC. This codes for CASSLAGFNYGYTF. The full variable domain, its missing parts supplied by reference TRBV5-1 and TRBJ1-2, is KAGVTQTPRYLIKTRGQQVTLSCSPISGHRSVSWYQQTPGQGLQFLFEYFSETQRNKGNFPGRFSGRQFSNSRSEMNVSTLELGDSALYLCASSLAGFNYGYTFGSGTRLTVV.

The rearrangement uses TRBV28 and TRBJ1-1; no clear D. The germline V and J ends were trimmed by 3 bases and 1 base, with 9 bases remaining between them. CDR1 MDHEN and CDR2 SYDVKM come from the germline V gene. The CDR3 spans 14 residues. CDR3 nucleotide sequence: TGTGCCAGCAGTTTCTCCCCCCGGAACACTGAAGCTTTCTTT. Protein product: CASSFSPRNTEAFF. The whole variable domain, filled in from reference TRBV28 and TRBJ1-1, reads DVKVTQSSRYLVKRTGEKVFLECVQDMDHENMFWYRQDPGLGLRLIYFSYDVKMKEKGDIPEGYSVSREKKERFSLILESASTNQTSMYLCASSFSPRNTEAFFGQGTRLTVV.

The genes are TRBV7-6 and TRBJ1-6; D gene unclear. The CDR3 covers 14 residues. Trimming took 1 base from V and 5 from J, leaving 6 bases between them. The germline gives CDR1 SGHVS, CDR2 FNYEAQ. The CDR3 nucleotides read TGTGCCAGCAGCTTAGGTGTAGATAATTCACCCCTCCACTTT. Its protein product is CASSLGVDNSPLHF.

The V and J genes are TRBV28 and TRBJ1-1; possible D gene TRBD1, 6 bases. The length of the CDR3 is 13 residues. V was trimmed by 4 bases and J by 1 base, leaving 7 bases between them. Germline V gene sequence: CDR1 MDHEN, CDR2 SYDVKM. The CDR3 DNA is TGTGCCAGCAGTTCGGGACAGAACACTGAAGCTTTCTTT. The encoded protein is CASSSGQNTEAFF.

This chain connects TRBV5-1 to TRBJ1-1, with 8 bases fitting TRBD1. V was clipped by 4 bases and J by 5 bases; unmatched bases: 7. This CDR3 spans 14 amino acids. Germline V gene sequence: CDR1 SGHRS, CDR2 YFSETQ. CDR3 sequence (DNA): TGCGCCAGCAGCCCACAGGGGGGGCGGACTGAAGCTTTCTTT. Its translation: CASSPQGGRTEAFF.

With regard to this clone: No conserved phenylalanine or tryptophan ends this CDR3, so it is likely a read error. V usage is TRBV20-1 and J usage is TRBJ2-7; a possible D gene is TRBD2 (6 bases). Trimming pared 6 bases from V and 4 bases from J, leaving 10 bases between. The CDR3 totals 11 residues. The germline V gene encodes CDR1 DFQATT and CDR2 SNEGSKA (reference sequence). The CDR3 loop is CSAPGGYEQYL. The CDR3, as DNA: TGCAGTGCCCCCGGGGGTTACGAGCAGTACCTC.

This chain joins TRBV2 and TRBJ2-5; unclear D gene. The CDR3 runs to 13 residues. V was shortened by 4 bases and J by 1 base, with 7 bases between the two germline ends. In germline, CDR1 is SNHLY, CDR2 FYNNEI. The CDR3 is CASSVGFQETQYF. The DNA of the CDR3 is TGTGCCAGCAGTGTAGGGTTCCAAGAGACCCAGTACTTC.

This clone was detected once. The chain joins TRBV2 to TRBJ2-5; D possibly matches TRBD1 or TRBD2 (6 bases each). The CDR3 consists of 14 residues. Germline V gene lookup returns CDR1 SNHLY and CDR2 FYNNEI. Trimming took off 6 bases at V and 4 bases at J, with 15 bases between the two ends. CDR3 sequence: CASSGGPGRETQYF. The CDR3 coding sequence is TGTGCCAGCAGCGGGGGCCCGGGACGAGAGACCCAGTACTTC. Supplemented by reference TRBV2 and TRBJ2-5, the full variable domain reads EPEVTQTPSHQVTQMGQEVILRCVPISNHLYFYWYRQILGQKVEFLVSFYNNEISEKSEIFDDQFSVERPDGSNFTLKIRSTKLEDSAMYFCASSGGPGRETQYFGPGTRLLVL.

This chain uses TRBV19 with TRBJ1-6, with 8 bases that match TRBD1. J lost 9 bases, V lost 4 bases, and 5 bases had no gene match. CDR3 length: 14 amino acids. Germline CDR1 LNHDA, CDR2 SQIVND (reference sequence). The CDR3 region is CASSRDRTTSPLHF. CDR3 nucleotide sequence: TGTGCCAGTAGTAGGGACAGGACGACTTCACCCCTCCACTTT.

V is TRBV7-9 and J is TRBJ2-5; 12 bases are shared with TRBD2. J was trimmed by 5 bases and V by 4 bases; bases with no gene match: 5. The CDR3 covers 15 residues. Germline V gene lookup returns CDR1 SEHNR and CDR2 FQNEAQ (reference sequence). The CDR3, as DNA: TGTGCCAGCAGCTACCTGCTAGCGGGAGGGGAGACCCAGTACTTC. This encodes CASSYLLAGGETQYF.

This chain connects TRBV11-2 to TRBJ2-3; 7 positions agree with TRBD1. The germline gives CDR1 SGHAT, CDR2 FQNNGV. The V segment lost 5 bases and the J segment 0 bases; nucleotides outside the gene matches: 5. The CDR3 length is 15 residues. The CDR3 DNA reads TGTGCCAGCAGCCGGGGACAGACCAGCACAGATACGCAGTATTTT. This gives the protein CASSRGQTSTDTQYF. The variable domain in full, with the rest retrieved from reference TRBV11-2 and TRBJ2-3, is EAGVAQSPRYKIIEKRQSVAFWCNPISGHATLYWYQQILGQGPKLLIQFQNNGVVDDSQLPKDRFSAERLKGVDSTLKIQPAKLEDSAVYLCASSRGQTSTDTQYFGPGTRLTVL.

V is TRBV2 and J is TRBJ1-2, with TRBD1 identical over 9 bases. The germline gives CDR1 SNHLY, CDR2 FYNNEI. V was pared by 6 bases and J by 1 base, with 3 bases of the junction left unmatched. The CDR3 has 14 residues. The DNA of the CDR3 is TGTGCCAGCAGCCCGGGACAGGGTAACTATGGCTACACCTTC. Translating gives CASSPGQGNYGYTF.

CDR3 in amino acids: CASSVDTTYNEQFF. CDR3 DNA sequence: TGCGCCAGCAGCGTGGACACTACCTACAATGAGCAGTTCTTC. The V and J genes are TRBV5-1 and TRBJ2-1, with D possibly TRBD1 on 5 matching bases. The germline V gene has CDR1 SGHRS and CDR2 YFSETQ. The CDR3 contains 14 residues. Between the trimmed V and J ends, which lost 4 bases and 2 bases, there was a span of 10 bases.

The rearrangement joins TRBV5-1 to TRBJ1-5; no clear D. Germline values: CDR1 SGHRS, CDR2 YFSETQ. The CDR3 covers 14 residues. With 0 bases removed from V and 9 bases from J, the gap between germline ends came to 13 bases. CDR3 residues: CASSLALGSGPQHF. CDR3 bases: TGCGCCAGCAGCTTGGCCTTGGGGAGCGGGCCCCAGCATTTT.

This clone appeared a few times. This chain connects TRBV28 to TRBJ1-5; weak D call: TRBD1 (5 bases). Trimming took off 1 base at V and 7 bases at J, with 14 bases between the two ends. CDR1 and CDR2 (germline): MDHEN, SYDVKM. The CDR3 runs 15 residues. The CDR3 nucleotides are TGTGCCAGCAGTTTATCTCGGGGGTTAGGACAGCCCCAGCATTTT. Translated, it gives CASSLSRGLGQPQHF.

This rearrangement joins TRBV27 to TRBJ2-2; 8 bases map to TRBD1. There are 17 residues in the CDR3. CDR1 and CDR2 from the germline V gene are MNHEY and SMNVEV (reference sequence). The ends lost 1 base at V and 6 bases at J; junction bases unmatched: 10. In DNA form, the CDR3 reads TGTGCCAGCAGTTTATTCCTACAGGGGGTTCAGGCCGGGGAGCTGTTTTTT. Its translation: CASSLFLQGVQAGELFF.

The rearrangement joins TRBV7-8 to TRBJ2-7; D call uncertain. CDR3 length: 12 residues. V was shortened by 1 base and J by 4 bases, with 5 bases between the two germline ends. The germline gives CDR1 SGHVS, CDR2 FQNEAQ. Here the CDR3 reads CASSLVGYEQYV. The CDR3 bases are TGTGCCAGCAGCTTAGTTGGGTACGAGCAGTACGTC.

The rearrangement links TRBV18 to TRBJ1-1, with D unresolved. The V end lost 0 bases, the J end lost 6 bases, and 5 bases lay between the germline ends. Germline V gene sequence: CDR1 KGHSH, CDR2 LQKENI. The CDR3 length is 12 residues. In nucleotides, the CDR3 is TGTGCCAGCTCACCACCTGGAGCTGAAGCTTTCTTT. Translated: CASSPPGAEAFF.

The rearrangement joins TRBV7-2 to TRBJ2-7; D perhaps matches TRBD2 (5 bases). The ends were cut back, 3 bases at V and 12 bases at J, with 18 bases in the middle. Looked up from germline, CDR1 is SGHTA and CDR2 is FQGNSA. This CDR3 comprises 13 residues. CDR3 amino acids: CASSFGDTSDGYF. Here the CDR3 DNA reads TGTGCCAGCAGCTTCGGGGATACATCGGATGGGTACTTC. Using reference TRBV7-2 and TRBJ2-7 for the parts outside the CDR3, the full variable domain is GAGVSQSPSNKVTEKGKDVELRCDPISGHTALYWYRQSLGQGLEFLIYFQGNSAPDKSGLPSDRFSAERTGGSVSTLTIQRTQQEDSAVYLCASSFGDTSDGYFGPGTRLTVT.

This clone is a singleton in its sample. The chain couples TRBV11-2 to TRBJ1-2; possibly TRBD1 for D (5 bases). Between the trimmed V and J ends, which lost 2 bases and 6 bases, there was a span of 19 bases. The CDR3 runs to 16 residues. Germline V gene lookup returns CDR1 SGHAT and CDR2 FQNNGV. Here the CDR3 reads CASSLTPSPGGDGYTF. CDR3 coding DNA: TGTGCCAGCAGCTTAACACCCTCTCCGGGGGGAGATGGCTACACCTTC.

The V gene is TRBV7-7, the J gene TRBJ1-2; D remains unclear. V lost 6 bases and J lost 1, with 15 bases in between. Germline CDR1 reads SSHAT; CDR2 reads FNYEAQ (reference sequence). The CDR3 contains 15 residues. As DNA, the CDR3 is TGTGCCAGCAGTCGTGATAAGTGCTTTAACTATGGCTACACCTTC. It is translated as CASSRDKCFNYGYTF.

This chain connects TRBV30 to TRBJ2-3; 9 positions match TRBD2. Germline-derived CDR1 and CDR2 are GTSNPN and SVGIG (reference sequence). V lost 3 bases and J lost 0; bases outside the gene matches: 10. CDR3 size: 17 residues. CDR3 DNA: TGTGCCTGGAGCCTGGGACTAGCCGGGGGTAGCACAGATACGCAGTATTTT. Amino acid sequence: CAWSLGLAGGSTDTQYF.

The V call is TRBV11-2, the J call TRBJ2-7; 9 bases map to TRBD1. Germline CDR1 reads SGHAT; CDR2 reads FQNNGV. This CDR3 comprises 16 residues. Germline trimming cut 5 bases from V and 5 bases from J; bases unmatched to any gene: 13. Here the CDR3 DNA reads TGTGCCAGCAGCCTACCTCCGGGACAGGGATACCACGAGCAGTACTTC. Translated, it gives CASSLPPGQGYHEQYF.

V usage is TRBV7-8 and J usage is TRBJ1-1, with D perhaps matching TRBD1 (5 bases). CDR3 length: 16 amino acids. In germline, CDR1 is SGHVS, CDR2 FQNEAQ. Trimming removed 2 bases at V and 0 bases at J, with 13 bases between. CDR3 coding DNA: TGTGCCAGCAGCTTATACGGGGACCGTATGAACACTGAAGCTTTCTTT. This translates into CASSLYGDRMNTEAFF.

The rearrangement uses TRBV20-1 and TRBJ2-1; D is perhaps TRBD2 (5 bases). Per the germline V gene, CDR1 is DFQATT and CDR2 is SNEGSKA (reference sequence). The CDR3 is 11 residues long. V lost 1 base, J lost 13 bases, and 11 bases lay in between. Written as DNA, the CDR3 is TGCAGTGCTAGAGTGGACTCCCTCCAGTTCTTC. This codes for CSARVDSLQFF.

V and J are TRBV20-1 and TRBJ2-7; TRBD2 aligns across 9 bases. This CDR3 comprises 11 residues. Germline CDR1 and CDR2: DFQATT and SNEGSKA (reference sequence). The chain's CDR3 is CTLAGAYEQYF. CDR3 nucleotides: TGCACCTTAGCGGGGGCCTACGAGCAGTACTTC.

The genes are TRBV5-4 and TRBJ2-7; TRBD2 aligns across 10 bases. From germline, CDR1 is SGHNT and CDR2 YYREEE (reference sequence). The CDR3 runs 15 residues. J gave up 3 bases and V 0 bases, and 3 bases lay outside the gene matches. The CDR3: CASSLGLAGFYEQYF. The CDR3 region has the DNA TGTGCCAGCAGCTTGGGACTAGCGGGTTTCTACGAGCAGTACTTC.

The chain has TRBV27 and TRBJ2-7, with 8 bases identical to TRBD1. Trimming removed 3 bases from V and 4 bases from J; junction bases left unmatched: 8. Germline values: CDR1 MNHEY, CDR2 SMNVEV (reference sequence). The CDR3 totals 15 residues. The CDR3 bases are TGTGCCAGCAGTTTCGGACAGGGCGAAATATACGAGCAGTACTTC. It translates to CASSFGQGEIYEQYF.

This rearrangement joins TRBV19 to TRBJ2-2; 10 bases are a match to TRBD1. This CDR3 has 15 residues. The germline V gene encodes CDR1 LNHDA and CDR2 SQIVND (reference sequence). Losses at the gene ends were 3 bases for V and 10 bases for J; bases not matched to a gene: 8. In DNA, the CDR3 is TGTGCCAGTAGTATTCGGGACAGGGGAACGTTGGAGCTGTTTTTT. It codes for CASSIRDRGTLELFF.

This clone was picked up a small number of times. V and J are TRBV2 and TRBJ1-1; the D is unclear. Trimming took off 4 bases at V and 6 bases at J, with 12 bases between the two ends. CDR3 length equals 13 residues. CDR1 and CDR2 (germline): SNHLY, FYNNEI. DNA of the CDR3: TGTGCCAGCAGTGTGGAAAGTGGGGCTGAAGCTTTCTTT. Translating gives CASSVESGAEAFF.